This TCR beta chain stems from a study of tissue T cells after allogeneic stem cell transplantation. Study conclusions and caveats: In patients and mice, blood and spleen missed much of tissue repertoire.

Comments on this clone: Its antigen is currently unknown. The gene symbols are mouse symbols.

Time point specified: mouse harvest day 14 after allogeneic transplant. Mouse grafts combined 10^7 T-cell-depleted bone marrow cells with 10^6 splenic CD5+ T cells. The protocol was immunoSEQ multiplex PCR, while the TCRdb copy is restricted to in-frame clones and leaves out a portion. This sample has some 1,700 clones, with roughly 50% found just once. The sequenced sample consisted of gut tissue. This clonotype was obtained from a female BALB/c mouse given C57BL/6 T cells with graft-versus-host disease after an allogeneic hematopoietic cell transplant.

CDR3 DNA (partial): TGTGCCAGCACGCAGGGGGGTGGGACAGAAGTCTTC. It encodes CASTQGGGTEVF. The complete CDR3 sequence is CASTQGGGTEVFF. The chain joins TRBV15 to TRBJ1-1; 7 nucleotides agree with TRBD1. The CDR3 extends 1 residue past the end of the read, so its final part is completed from the germline J gene. The V gene's germline CDR1 is SGHND and CDR2 FRSKSL. This CDR3 has 13 amino acids. V shed 7 bases, J shed 5 bases, and the junction held 7 bases outside the gene matches.